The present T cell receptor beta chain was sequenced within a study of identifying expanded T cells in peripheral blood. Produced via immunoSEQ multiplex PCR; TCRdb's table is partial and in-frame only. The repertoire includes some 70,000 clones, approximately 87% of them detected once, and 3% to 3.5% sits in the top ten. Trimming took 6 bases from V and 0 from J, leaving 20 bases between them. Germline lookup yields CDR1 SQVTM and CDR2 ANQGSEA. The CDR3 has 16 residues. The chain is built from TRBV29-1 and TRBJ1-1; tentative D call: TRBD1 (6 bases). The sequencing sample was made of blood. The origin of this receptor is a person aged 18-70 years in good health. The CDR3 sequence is CSVGTLGGAMNTEAFF. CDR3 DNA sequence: TGCAGCGTCGGAACCCTGGGGGGGGCCATGAACACTGAAGCTTTCTTT.